What follows is one T cell receptor beta chain and its context. What it recognizes is unknown. Other nucleotide sequences from this sample produce the same CDR3. Treatment of patients with chemo-refractory metastatic non-small-cell lung cancer consisted of focal radiation plus CTLA-4 blockade with ipilimumab. The data originate from a study of radiotherapy plus CTLA-4 blockade in lung cancer. General study findings and limits: TCR clones originating in tumors grew in number in blood after radiotherapy plus ipilimumab.

Repertoires were generated with immunoSEQ multiplex PCR, while TCRdb's copy carries only in-frame clones and drops some. The table includes 81,000 or so clones, around four fifths detected once. The germline V gene encodes CDR1 MNHEY and CDR2 SVGAGI. V lost 4 bases and J 8 bases, leaving 20 bases between the germline ends. The CDR3 length is 16 residues. The chain uses TRBV6-5 and TRBJ1-4; tentatively, D is TRBD1 (5 bases). This receptor was identified in a human donor with non-small cell lung cancer that progressed on radiotherapy plus ipilimumab. The input for sequencing was peripheral blood, taken from a patient treated with radiotherapy plus ipilimumab. The CDR3, as DNA: TGTGCCAGCAGTTCCGCTTGGGGGTGGGATGGCGAAAAACTGTTTTTT. Encoded protein: CASSSAWGWDGEKLFF.